A single sample is the source of the 6 T cell receptor beta chains below, sequenced in a study of T cells after yellow fever vaccination. Using its own MiXCR run on the 5' RACE reads, TCRdb lists one record per CDR3 protein. This sample has 40,000 to 50,000 distinct CDR3 sequences, with roughly 7.1% found just once. Sequenced here: CD8+ T cells not binding an NS4B(214-222) dextramer, sorted from PBMCs, sampled 45 days after the yellow fever booster vaccination. The source is a man younger than 45 who received the YFV17D yellow fever vaccine.

This clonotype showed up many times. The chain has TRBV7-2 and TRBJ2-3; TRBD2 matches at 8 bases. The ends lost 3 bases at V and 2 bases at J; junction bases unmatched: 7. This CDR3 spans 16 amino acids. Germline V gene lookup returns CDR1 SGHTA and CDR2 FQGNSA. The CDR3 here is CASSLYSGTFTDTQYF. As DNA, the CDR3 is TGTGCCAGCAGCTTGTATAGCGGGACGTTCACAGATACGCAGTATTTT.

This clonotype was observed a few times. The chain joins TRBV7-8 to TRBJ2-5; D gene unclear. Germline CDR1 SGHVS, CDR2 FQNEAQ. V was cut by 4 bases and J by 4 bases, with 19 bases left in between. This CDR3 spans 16 amino acids. CDR3 loop: CASSSLQDLSRETQYF. The CDR3 region has the DNA TGTGCCAGCAGCTCTTTACAAGACTTATCGCGAGAGACCCAGTACTTC.

This clonotype occurred many times. The chain recombines TRBV4-2 with TRBJ2-2; no clear D gene. The germline V gene encodes CDR1 LGHNA and CDR2 YNFKEQ. The V end lost 0 bases, the J end lost 1 base, and 6 bases lay between the germline ends. This CDR3 is 15 amino acids long. The CDR3 sequence is CASSQEGQNTGELFF. As DNA, the CDR3 is TGTGCCAGCAGCCAAGAAGGCCAGAACACCGGGGAGCTGTTTTTT.

This clonotype was counted at least ten times. V and J are TRBV6-1 and TRBJ2-5; D remains unclear. Trimming took off 6 bases at V and 8 bases at J, with 16 bases between the two ends. The CDR3 covers 13 residues. The germline V gene has CDR1 MNHNS and CDR2 SASEGT. The CDR3 DNA follows: TGTGCCAGCAGCGACAACGCCGGCTCTACCCAGTACTTC. This codes for CASSDNAGSTQYF.

This clonotype appeared many times. This sequence joins TRBV12-3 or TRBV12-4 and TRBJ2-3; D unresolved. This CDR3 spans 13 amino acids. V lost 1 base and J lost 0, with 2 bases in between. This CDR3 reads CASSLGSTDTQYF. CDR3 in DNA: TGTGCCAGCAGTTTAGGTAGCACAGATACGCAGTATTTT.

This clonotype was detected many times. This chain joins TRBV2 and TRBJ2-7, with D hard to call. CDR1 and CDR2 (germline): SNHLY, FYNNEI. With 5 bases removed from V and 1 base from J, the gap between germline ends came to 18 bases. This CDR3 is 16 amino acids long. CDR3 bases: TGTGCCAGCAGTCTCCTCACGGGCCCCCCGTCCTACGAGCAGTACTTC. This codes for CASSLLTGPPSYEQYF.